This TCR beta chain was captured by sequencing in a study of sequential checkpoint blockade in melanoma. The ends lost 3 bases at V and 4 bases at J; junction bases unmatched: 16. The CDR3 contains 19 residues. Per germline, CDR1 MDHEN and CDR2 SYDVKM. Some clones are missing from TCRdb's copy, which holds only in-frame ones; the method was immunoSEQ multiplex PCR. Here the sample spans around 11,000 clones, roughly 52% being singletons. The treatment: randomized to nivolumab then ipilimumab (arm A) or the reverse (arm B). DNA-damaging chemotherapy had not been given to any patient beforehand. The material sequenced was CD8+ T cells sorted from blood (inferred from file names), taken from a patient given nivolumab and ipilimumab in sequence. The V call is TRBV28, the J call TRBJ2-3; 10 nucleotides match TRBD2. This clonotype originated in a human donor with melanoma. The CDR3 spells CASSFISSSSGSDADTQYF. In nucleotides, the CDR3 is TGTGCCAGCAGTTTTATATCTTCGTCTAGCGGGAGTGACGCAGATACGCAGTATTTT. Supplemented by reference TRBV28 and TRBJ2-3, the full variable domain reads DVKVTQSSRYLVKRTGEKVFLECVQDMDHENMFWYRQDPGLGLRLIYFSYDVKMKEKGDIPEGYSVSREKKERFSLILESASTNQTSMYLCASSFISSSSGSDADTQYFGPGTRLTVL.